These T cell receptor beta chains were read from a single sample in a study of beta chain features in type 1 diabetes. Some clones are missing from TCRdb's copy, which holds only in-frame ones; the method was immunoSEQ multiplex PCR. The sample records tens of thousands of clones, approximately 49% being singletons. The sample taken for sequencing was stem cell memory CD4+ T cells from blood. These receptors came from a woman aged 30 to 39 in good health. CDR3s include the opening cysteine and the closing phenylalanine or tryptophan. The D gene is left open where the match is weak. Clone size is not always given. Where it is, it says once, few, many or a class for expanded clones.

J gene | clone size | V gene | D gene | CDR3 protein | CDR3 DNA
TRBJ2-1 | - | TRBV7-2 | TRBD2 | CASSSRTSSHEQFF | TGTGCCAGCAGCTCGAGGACTAGCTCCCATGAGCAGTTCTTC
TRBJ2-1 | few | TRBV5-4 | TRBD1 | CASSAAGTGGNEQFF | TGTGCCAGCAGCGCCGCCGGGACAGGTGGGAATGAGCAGTTCTTC
TRBJ2-2 | - | TRBV19 | - | CASSRIPLTGNTGELFF | TGTGCCAGTAGTAGGATCCCCCTTACAGGAAACACCGGGGAGCTGTTTTTT
TRBJ2-7 | - | TRBV29-1 | TRBD2 | CSITGTSNGEQYF | TGCAGCATAACCGGGACTAGCAACGGCGAGCAGTACTTC
TRBJ2-5 | - | TRBV6-5 | - | CASSLIYQETQYF | TGTGCCAGCAGCTTAATTTACCAAGAGACCCAGTACTTC
TRBJ2-7 | few | TRBV7-2 | - | CASTRRGSSYEQYF | TGTGCCAGCACCCGTAGAGGTAGCTCCTACGAGCAGTACTTC
TRBJ2-7 | few | TRBV14 | - | CASSHFPGEQYF | TGTGCCAGCAGCCATTTCCCCGGCGAGCAGTACTTC
TRBJ1-5 | - | TRBV7-9 | - | CASSLGTGGGYSNQPQHF | TGTGCCAGCAGCTTAGGGACTGGGGGGGGCTATAGCAATCAGCCCCAGCATTTT
TRBJ2-2 | few | TRBV5-1 | - | CATQPGEHTGELFF | TGCGCCACCCAACCCGGGGAGCACACCGGGGAGCTGTTTTTT
TRBJ2-5 | - | TRBV4-3 | - | CASSQVLQETQYF | TGCGCCAGCAGCCAAGTTCTCCAAGAGACCCAGTACTTC
TRBJ2-3 | - | TRBV28 | TRBD1 | CASTRWDRDADTQYF | TGTGCCAGCACCCGGTGGGACAGGGACGCAGATACGCAGTATTTT
TRBJ2-7 | - | TRBV7-2 | TRBD1 | CASSQTTGVTYEQYF | TGTGCCAGCAGCCAGACTACAGGGGTCACCTACGAGCAGTACTTC
TRBJ1-5 | few | TRBV6-5 | - | CASREDRRSQPQHF | TGTGCCAGCAGGGAGGACCGGCGGAGTCAGCCCCAGCATTTT
TRBJ2-2 | few | TRBV11-2 | TRBD1 | CASSLSQDRGAGELFF | TGTGCCAGCAGCCTTAGCCAGGACAGGGGGGCCGGGGAGCTGTTTTTT
TRBJ2-1 | - | TRBV7-2 | - | CASSLEGSAYNEQFF | TGTGCCAGCAGCTTAGAGGGGTCGGCCTACAATGAGCAGTTCTTC
TRBJ2-7 | few | TRBV29-1 | TRBD2 | CSVSVWTSGIEQYF | TGCAGCGTGTCCGTTTGGACTAGCGGGATCGAGCAGTACTTC
TRBJ1-4 | - | TRBV2 | - | CASSENSLNEKLFF | TGTGCCAGCAGTGAAAACAGTCTTAATGAAAAACTGTTTTTT
TRBJ2-2 | - | TRBV15 | TRBD1 | CATRGTGLTGELFF | TGTGCCACCCGAGGGACAGGGCTCACCGGGGAGCTGTTTTTT
TRBJ2-4 | - | TRBV28 | - | CASSGGVTDIQYF | TGTGCCAGCAGTGGTGGAGTAACGGACATTCAGTACTTC
TRBJ1-4 | - | TRBV10-3 | - | CAISNSATNEKLFF | TGTGCCATCAGTAACAGTGCAACTAATGAAAAACTGTTTTTT
TRBJ2-5 | few | TRBV5-1 | - | CASSFQGTYQETQYF | TGCGCCAGCAGCTTCCAGGGCACGTACCAAGAGACCCAGTACTTC
TRBJ1-5 | - | TRBV2 | TRBD1 | CASSRDRAVAIEPQHF | TGTGCCAGCAGTCGGGACAGGGCGGTGGCGATCGAGCCCCAGCATTTT
TRBJ2-1 | - | TRBV7-9 | TRBD2 | CASSSGLAEHNEQFF | TGTGCCAGCAGCTCGGGACTAGCGGAGCACAATGAGCAGTTCTTC
TRBJ1-3 | - | TRBV18 | - | CASSPQDSSGNTIYF | TGTGCCAGCTCACCTCAGGACAGCTCTGGAAACACCATATATTTT
TRBJ2-3 | few | TRBV6-4 | TRBD2 | CASSDLAGDGDTQYF | TGTGCCAGCAGTGACCTAGCGGGAGACGGAGATACGCAGTATTTT
TRBJ2-2 | - | TRBV7-2 | TRBD2 | CASSREGLAGGELFF | TGTGCCAGCAGCAGAGAGGGTCTAGCGGGAGGGGAGCTGTTTTTT
TRBJ2-6 | - | TRBV5-4 | - | CATGQGLSGANVLTF | TGTGCCACCGGCCAGGGGCTCTCTGGGGCCAACGTCCTGACTTTC
TRBJ2-1 | few | TRBV7-3 | TRBD2 | CASSISGTTNNEQFF | TGTGCCAGCAGCATTAGCGGGACTACAAACAATGAGCAGTTCTTC
TRBJ2-1 | few | TRBV5-1 | TRBD2 | CASSLLAGAPNEQFF | TGCGCCAGCAGCTTACTAGCGGGAGCGCCCAATGAGCAGTTCTTC
TRBJ2-1 | - | TRBV4-3 | TRBD2 | CASSQAPGTSGGEQFF | TGCGCCAGCAGCCAAGCTCCCGGGACTAGCGGGGGTGAGCAGTTCTTC
TRBJ2-5 | few | TRBV7-7 | - | CASSLDYGETQYF | TGTGCTAGCAGCTTAGACTATGGGGAGACCCAGTACTTC
TRBJ1-2 | - | TRBV28 | - | CASGQSYGYTF | TGTGCCAGCGGACAGTCCTATGGCTACACCTTC
TRBJ2-4 | - | TRBV11-2 | TRBD2 | CASSLSGSWAKNIQYF | TGTGCCAGCAGCCTCAGCGGGAGTTGGGCCAAAAACATTCAGTACTTC
TRBJ1-5 | - | TRBV5-1 | - | CASSLVPGGNQPQHF | TGCGCCAGCAGCTTGGTTCCAGGGGGCAATCAGCCCCAGCATTTT
TRBJ2-2 | few | TRBV5-5 | TRBD2 | CASSSGPRGRVATGELFF | TGTGCCAGCAGCTCCGGTCCCCGCGGGAGGGTTGCCACCGGGGAGCTGTTTTTT
TRBJ1-2 | - | TRBV15 | TRBD1 | CATSRDTTGSYGYTF | TGTGCCACCAGCAGAGATACGACAGGGAGTTATGGCTACACCTTC
TRBJ2-7 | - | TRBV7-9 | - | CASSLAEYTTGEQYF | TGTGCCAGCAGCTTAGCGGAATACACCACAGGCGAGCAGTACTTC
TRBJ1-4 | - | TRBV7-8 | - | CASSHGGTNEKLFF | TGTGCCAGCAGCCACGGGGGTACTAATGAAAAACTGTTTTTT
TRBJ2-1 | - | TRBV19 | TRBD2 | CASSMGLAGVSEQFF | TGTGCCAGTAGTATGGGACTAGCGGGAGTCAGTGAGCAGTTCTTC
TRBJ1-1 | - | TRBV7-2 | - | CASSLVRGYTEAFF | TGTGCCAGCAGCTTAGTAAGGGGGTACACTGAAGCTTTCTTT